Listed below are T cell receptor beta chains from one sample, sequenced in a study of T cell changes during pregnancy in multiple sclerosis. Method: immunoSEQ multiplex PCR; TCRdb's copy keeps in-frame clones and lacks some. Of about 41,000 clones in the sample, about 88% are singletons; the top ten hold more than 0.6%. The source material was CD4+ T cells from peripheral blood mononuclear cells, sampled in the first trimester of pregnancy. The receptor source for this set is a female donor with multiple sclerosis, enrolled in a pregnancy study. Each CDR3 is given with its conserved first and last residue. The order of the fields is J gene, clone size, V gene, D gene, CDR3 protein, CDR3 DNA. D genes are given only for firm matches. Some rows have no size entry. The others give once, few or many, or a class for an expanded clone.

>TRBJ2-7|once|TRBV28|TRBD1
CASSFGQGGRSYEQYF
TGTGCCAGCAGTTTTGGACAGGGGGGAAGATCCTACGAGCAGTACTTC
>TRBJ2-2|-|TRBV2|TRBD2
CASLRGTSGTGELFF
TGTGCCAGTCTAAGAGGGACTAGCGGGACCGGGGAGCTGTTTTTT
>TRBJ2-2|-|TRBV5-8|TRBD2
CASSFRTSGRNTGELFF
TGTGCCAGCAGCTTTCGGACTAGCGGGAGGAACACCGGGGAGCTGTTTTTT
>TRBJ2-1|-|TRBV30|-
CAWSVSWGQLLNEQFF
TGTGCCTGGAGTGTTTCCTGGGGCCAGCTCCTAAATGAGCAGTTCTTC
>TRBJ1-1|-|TRBV20-1|-
CSARTTLGAFF
TGCAGTGCTAGAACGACATTAGGAGCTTTCTTT
>TRBJ2-2|-|TRBV29-1|TRBD2
CSVVAGGPSGELFF
TGCAGCGTTGTAGCGGGAGGGCCGAGCGGGGAGCTGTTTTTT
>TRBJ2-1|-|TRBV28|-
CASSLILGSYNEQFF
TGTGCCAGCAGTTTAATTCTCGGCTCCTACAATGAGCAGTTCTTC
>TRBJ2-7|-|TRBV11-2|TRBD2
CASSLGAGGMNEQYF
TGTGCCAGCAGCTTGGGGGCGGGAGGAATGAACGAGCAGTACTTC
>TRBJ2-7|-|TRBV10-3|TRBD1
CAISGMGQGRLYF
TGTGCCATCAGTGGGATGGGACAGGGTCGTCTGTACTTC
>TRBJ2-3|-|TRBV7-2|TRBD2
CASSQNSLAGITDTQYF
TGTGCCAGCAGTCAAAACTCCCTAGCGGGAATCACAGATACGCAGTATTTT
>TRBJ2-1|-|TRBV18|TRBD2
CASSQEMTSGSYEQFF
TGTGCCAGCTCACAAGAAATGACTAGCGGGAGTTATGAGCAGTTCTTC
>TRBJ2-7|-|TRBV7-2|TRBD1
CASSLGGTGANYEQYF
TGTGCCAGCAGCTTAGGGGGGACAGGTGCCAACTACGAGCAGTACTTC
>TRBJ2-3|-|TRBV6-5|-
CASSYGAGRTDTQYF
TGTGCCAGCAGTTACGGTGCAGGTCGCACAGATACGCAGTATTTT
>TRBJ2-7|-|TRBV28|-
CASSFSPGTPSYEQYF
TGTGCCAGCAGTTTTTCCCCCGGGACACCCTCCTACGAGCAGTACTTC
>TRBJ2-3|-|TRBV7-9|-
CAGLFTGRGKDTQYF
TGTGCCGGCTTATTTACGGGCCGAGGGAAAGATACGCAGTATTTT
>TRBJ2-5|-|TRBV2|-
CASSVPGAETQYF
TGTGCCAGCAGTGTTCCGGGAGCGGAGACCCAGTACTTC
>TRBJ2-4|-|TRBV21-1|-
CASSAVNGEDIQYF
TGTGCCAGCAGCGCCGTTAACGGCGAGGACATTCAGTACTTC
>TRBJ2-3|-|TRBV5-1|-
CASSLGLGLIGGTQYF
TGCGCCAGCAGCTTGGGCCTCGGACTCATCGGTGGTACGCAGTATTTT
>TRBJ2-7|-|TRBV11-3|-
CASSLVGQGGDEQYF
TGTGCCAGCAGCTTAGTCGGGCAGGGAGGCGACGAGCAGTACTTC
>TRBJ2-2|-|TRBV7-2|TRBD1
CASSRQGTGELFF
TGTGCCAGCAGCAGACAGGGGACCGGGGAGCTGTTTTTT
>TRBJ2-4|-|TRBV7-9|-
CASSLSAQGAKNIQYF
TGTGCCAGCAGCTTAAGTGCCCAGGGGGCCAAAAACATTCAGTACTTC
>TRBJ2-4|-|TRBV28|TRBD2
CASSMTSGGQNIQYF
TGTGCCAGCAGCATGACTAGCGGCGGCCAGAACATTCAGTACTTC
>TRBJ2-4|few|TRBV11-2|-
CASSFGGLENIQYF
TGTGCCAGCAGCTTCGGGGGTTTGGAAAACATTCAGTACTTC
>TRBJ1-3|-|TRBV6-6|-
CASSNRELTGNTIYF
TGTGCCAGCAGTAACAGGGAATTGACTGGAAACACCATATATTTT
>TRBJ2-5|-|TRBV15|-
CATSRPAQTGIQETQYF
TGTGCCACCAGCAGACCCGCTCAGACAGGAATACAAGAGACCCAGTACTTC
>TRBJ1-5|-|TRBV6-4|-
CASSAGQGGNQPQHF
TGTGCCAGCAGTGCAGGCCAAGGGGGCAATCAGCCCCAGCATTTT
>TRBJ2-1|-|TRBV27|TRBD2
CASTLGYPGLGSGYNEQFF
TGTGCCAGCACCCTGGGGTACCCGGGACTAGGGTCGGGCTACAATGAGCAGTTCTTC
>TRBJ1-1|few|TRBV14|-
CASSRNQATEAFF
TGTGCCAGCAGCCGCAACCAGGCCACTGAAGCTTTCTTT
>TRBJ1-1|-|TRBV5-4|TRBD1
CASSFPDRGTEAFF
TGTGCCAGCAGCTTCCCCGACAGGGGCACTGAAGCTTTCTTT
>TRBJ1-1|-|TRBV11-3|-
CASSFYTNTEAFF
TGTGCCAGCAGCTTTTACACGAACACTGAAGCTTTCTTT
>TRBJ2-1|-|TRBV28|TRBD1
CASSRVTGMGEQFF
TGTGCCAGCAGCAGGGTGACAGGGATGGGTGAGCAGTTCTTC
>TRBJ1-2|-|TRBV7-9|-
CASSLGQIANYGYTF
TGTGCCAGCAGCTTAGGACAGATAGCTAACTATGGCTACACCTTC
>TRBJ1-2|-|TRBV6-6|-
CASLRGANYGYTF
TGTGCCAGCCTCCGGGGGGCTAACTATGGCTACACCTTC
>TRBJ1-5|-|TRBV5-5|TRBD1
CASRWTGNSNQPQHF
TGTGCCAGCAGATGGACAGGGAATAGCAATCAGCCCCAGCATTTT
>TRBJ1-1|-|TRBV19|-
CASSIRTEKAFF
TGTGCCAGTAGTATTAGAACAGAAAAAGCTTTCTTT
>TRBJ1-1|-|TRBV11-1|-
CASSLISWTASWNTEAFF
TGTGCCAGCAGCCTTATATCCTGGACAGCAAGCTGGAACACTGAAGCTTTCTTT
>TRBJ1-2|-|TRBV2|TRBD1
CASSWTGSYGYTF
TGTGCCAGCAGTTGGACAGGATCCTATGGCTACACCTTC
>TRBJ2-7|-|TRBV7-3|TRBD2
CASNFPAGGPGYEQYF
TGTGCCAGCAATTTTCCAGCGGGAGGGCCAGGGTACGAGCAGTACTTC
>TRBJ2-5|-|TRBV7-2|TRBD2
CASSRGSGQETQYF
TGTGCCAGCAGCCGCGGGAGTGGGCAAGAGACCCAGTACTTC
>TRBJ2-1|once|TRBV7-2|TRBD2
CASSPRGGRGMSEQFF
TGTGCCAGCAGCCCTAGGGGCGGGAGGGGGATGAGTGAGCAGTTCTTC
>TRBJ2-7|once|TRBV6-1|TRBD2
CASSEVRGLISEQYF
TGTGCCAGCAGTGAAGTTCGGGGACTAATAAGCGAGCAGTACTTC
>TRBJ2-7|-|TRBV6-1|TRBD2
CASSEISGSSYEQYF
TGTGCCAGCAGTGAAATTAGCGGGAGCTCCTACGAGCAGTACTTC
>TRBJ2-3|-|TRBV4-2|TRBD1
CASSQDPLTGGYGTDTQYF
TGTGCCAGCAGCCAAGATCCCCTAACAGGGGGCTATGGCACAGATACGCAGTATTTT
>TRBJ2-7|-|TRBV4-2|-
CASSQDPQGLLPYEQYF
TGTGCCAGCAGCCAAGATCCCCAGGGACTTCTTCCTTACGAGCAGTACTTC
>TRBJ2-7|-|TRBV6-6|TRBD2
CASAIRGGGPYEQYF
TGTGCCAGCGCCATCCGGGGGGGAGGGCCTTACGAGCAGTACTTC
>TRBJ2-5|-|TRBV18|TRBD1
CASSPSGGKETQYF
TGTGCCAGCTCACCCTCAGGGGGCAAGGAGACCCAGTACTTC
>TRBJ2-1|-|TRBV5-5|TRBD2
CASSLVGAGGNEQFF
TGTGCCAGCAGCTTGGTTGGGGCGGGAGGGAATGAGCAGTTCTTC
>TRBJ2-4|-|TRBV19|-
CASSVDSPKNIQYF
TGTGCCAGTAGTGTGGACAGCCCGAAAAACATTCAGTACTTC
>TRBJ1-2|-|TRBV28|TRBD1
CASSPGQGNYGYTF
TGTGCCAGCAGTCCCGGACAGGGGAACTATGGCTACACCTTC
>TRBJ2-4|-|TRBV5-4|-
CASSLKGGKNIQYF
TGTGCCAGCTCTTTAAAGGGAGGCAAAAACATTCAGTACTTC
>TRBJ1-1|-|TRBV19|TRBD1
CASSIDTGGSGAFF
TGTGCCAGTAGTATAGATACAGGGGGCTCCGGAGCTTTCTTT
>TRBJ2-5|-|TRBV5-4|TRBD1
CASTVQGAEETQYF
TGTGCCAGCACCGTACAGGGGGCGGAAGAGACCCAGTACTTC
>TRBJ2-1|-|TRBV19|-
CASSIGGWGANEQFF
TGTGCCAGTAGTATAGGAGGGTGGGGAGCTAATGAGCAGTTCTTC
>TRBJ1-2|-|TRBV28|-
CASSLSGRDSYGYTF
TGTGCCAGCAGTTTATCTGGCAGGGACTCCTATGGCTACACCTTC
>TRBJ2-1|-|TRBV29-1|TRBD2
CSVETSGGYNEQFF
TGCAGCGTCGAGACTAGCGGGGGCTACAATGAGCAGTTCTTC